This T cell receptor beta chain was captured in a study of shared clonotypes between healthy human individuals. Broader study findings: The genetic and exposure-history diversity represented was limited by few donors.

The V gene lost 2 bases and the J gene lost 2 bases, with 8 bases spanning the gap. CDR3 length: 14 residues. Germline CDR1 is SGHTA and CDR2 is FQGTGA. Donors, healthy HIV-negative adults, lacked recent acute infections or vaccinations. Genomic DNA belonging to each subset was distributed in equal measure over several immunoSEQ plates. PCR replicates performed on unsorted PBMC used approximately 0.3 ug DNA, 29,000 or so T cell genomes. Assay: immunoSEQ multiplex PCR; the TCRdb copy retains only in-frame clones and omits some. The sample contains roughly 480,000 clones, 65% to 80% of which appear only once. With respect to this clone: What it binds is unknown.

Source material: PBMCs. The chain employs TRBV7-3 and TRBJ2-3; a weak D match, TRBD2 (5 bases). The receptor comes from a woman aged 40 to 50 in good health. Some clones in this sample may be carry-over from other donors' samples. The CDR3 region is CASSLSTNTDTQYF. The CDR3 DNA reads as TGTGCCAGCAGCTTATCGACTAACACAGATACGCAGTATTTT.